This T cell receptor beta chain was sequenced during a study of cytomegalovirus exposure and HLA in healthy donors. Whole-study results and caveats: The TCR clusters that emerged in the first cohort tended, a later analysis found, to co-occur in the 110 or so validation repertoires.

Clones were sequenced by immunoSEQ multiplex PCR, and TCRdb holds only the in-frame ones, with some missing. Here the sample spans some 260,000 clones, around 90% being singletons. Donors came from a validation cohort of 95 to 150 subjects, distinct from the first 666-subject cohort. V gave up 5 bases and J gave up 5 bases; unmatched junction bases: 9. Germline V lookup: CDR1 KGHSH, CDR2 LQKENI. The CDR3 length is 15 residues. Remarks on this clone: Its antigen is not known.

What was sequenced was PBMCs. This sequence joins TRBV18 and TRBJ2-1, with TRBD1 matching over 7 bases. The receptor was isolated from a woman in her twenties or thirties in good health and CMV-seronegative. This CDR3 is CASSAQGKVNNEQFF. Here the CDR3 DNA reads TGTGCCAGCTCAGCACAGGGGAAAGTTAACAATGAGCAGTTCTTC.